These 19 T cell receptor beta chains share one sample of origin, sequenced in a study of T cell clonality in common variable immunodeficiency. The table came from immunoSEQ multiplex PCR; TCRdb's copy has only in-frame clones and leaves some out. Observed in the sample are about 64,000 clones, none of them singletons. Sequencing was performed on peripheral blood mononuclear cells. These receptors came from a person aged 18-69 years in good health.

This clone appeared many times. From the germline J gene comes the end of the CDR3, since the read stops 3 residues before it. The chain joins TRBV19 to TRBJ1-4; weak D call: TRBD1 (5 bases). Trimming pared 6 bases from V and 5 bases from J, leaving 16 bases between. The CDR3 runs to 15 residues. Per the germline V gene, CDR1 is LNHDA and CDR2 is SQIVND (reference sequence). CDR3 bases read: TGTGCCAGTAGCCACCTCTCGGGGGGAAATGAAAAA. Protein product: CASSHLSGGNEK. The full CDR3 protein reads CASSHLSGGNEKLFF.

This clone was counted many times. The missing CDR3 end, 3 residues past where the read stops, is filled in from the germline J gene. The V gene is TRBV7-3, the J gene TRBJ2-2; D call uncertain. V lost 4 bases and J lost 0, with 9 bases in between. This CDR3 comprises 15 residues. Germline lookup yields CDR1 SGHTA and CDR2 FQGTGA. CDR3 DNA (partial): TGTGCCAGCAGCTCAGGCGATACGAACACCGGGGAG. Encoded protein: CASSSGDTNTGE. The whole CDR3 region reads CASSSGDTNTGELFF.

This clone was observed at least ten times. The CDR3 here is CASSAGGETEAFF. The CDR3 bases that were read are TGTGCCAGCAGTGCGGGCGGGGAGACTGAA. This chain uses TRBV2 with TRBJ1-1; D unresolved. The read ends 3 residues before the CDR3 terminus; that terminus is restored from the germline J gene. Germline V gene data show CDR1 as SNHLY and CDR2 as FYNNEI. The CDR3 loop spans 13 amino acids. Trimming removed 4 bases at V and 5 bases at J, with 11 bases between.

This clone was seen at least ten times. Coverage ceases 3 residues before the CDR3 finishes, and the germline J gene fills in the end. At the DNA level, this CDR3 is encoded by other sequences in the same sample as well. The chain carries TRBV5-6 and TRBJ2-3; 7 bases are a match to TRBD1. The V gene's germline CDR1 is SGHDT and CDR2 YYEEEE. V gave up 0 bases and J gave up 4 bases; unmatched junction bases: 2. The CDR3 runs to 14 residues. Partial CDR3 DNA: TGTGCCAGCAGCTTGGTACAGGGGCCAGATACG. Translation: CASSLVQGPDT. The whole CDR3 is CASSLVQGPDTQYF.

In this sample, this clone turned up many times. The sequence runs out 3 residues before the end of the CDR3; the remainder is reconstructed from the germline J gene. The chain is built from TRBV7-2 and TRBJ1-6, with D possibly matching TRBD1 (6 bases). The germline V gene has CDR1 SGHTA and CDR2 FQGNSA. CDR3 size: 14 residues. The V gene lost 3 bases and the J gene lost 8 bases, with 11 bases spanning the gap. Incomplete CDR3 DNA: TGTGCCAGCAGCTTCACAGGGTTCGATTCACCC. Translation: CASSFTGFDSP. The CDR3 as a whole reads CASSFTGFDSPLHF. Complete variable domain (other parts from reference TRBV7-2 and TRBJ1-6): GAGVSQSPSNKVTEKGKDVELRCDPISGHTALYWYRQSLGQGLEFLIYFQGNSAPDKSGLPSDRFSAERTGGSVSTLTIQRTQQEDSAVYLCASSFTGFDSPLHFGNGTRLTVT.

This clone was seen at least ten times. The read ends 3 residues before the CDR3 terminus; that terminus is restored from the germline J gene. The rearrangement uses TRBV28 and TRBJ2-2, with a tentative D call TRBD1 (6 bases). With 6 bases removed from V and 2 bases from J, the gap between germline ends came to 13 bases. Looked up from germline, CDR1 is MDHEN and CDR2 is SYDVKM. CDR3 length: 15 amino acids. CDR3 bases read: TGTGCCAGCAGGGCCGGGACACTAAACACCGGGGAG. As protein: CASRAGTLNTGE. In full, the CDR3 is CASRAGTLNTGELFF.

This clone turned up a few times. The read is 3 residues too short to cover the CDR3 end, so that end is filled in from the germline J gene. This sequence joins TRBV11-1 and TRBJ1-3; no clear D gene. Germline V lookup: CDR1 SGHAT, CDR2 FQDESV (reference sequence). Deletions cut 4 bases from V and 0 bases from J, with 7 bases between. The CDR3 is made up of 14 amino acids. The covered CDR3 bases are TGTGCCAGCAGCTCCCACACCTCTGGAAACACC. This sequence encodes CASSSHTSGNT. The whole CDR3 sequence is CASSSHTSGNTIYF. The full variable domain, rest sourced from reference TRBV11-1 and TRBJ1-3, is EAEVAQSPRYKITEKSQAVAFWCDPISGHATLYWYRQILGQGPELLVQFQDESVVDDSQLPKDRFSAERLKGVDSTLKIQPAELGDSAMYLCASSSHTSGNTIYFGEGSWLTVV.

This clone came up many times. The sequenced CDR3 bases are TGCGCCAGCAGCGTTACAGGGGGTAGGGATTCACCC. It is translated as CASSVTGGRDSP. From start to end, the CDR3 is CASSVTGGRDSPLHF. This sequence joins TRBV5-1 and TRBJ1-6, with 8 nucleotides matching TRBD1. The read falls 3 residues short of the CDR3 end, and the missing part is taken from the germline J gene. The CDR3 is 15 amino acids. The V segment lost 4 bases and the J segment 8 bases; nucleotides outside the gene matches: 8. The V gene's germline CDR1 is SGHRS and CDR2 YFSETQ.

This clone was seen repeatedly, ten times or more. Read sequence stops 3 residues before the CDR3 end, and the germline J gene provides the missing end. This chain joins TRBV28 and TRBJ2-3; 8 nucleotides agree with TRBD2. V gave up 3 bases and J gave up 2 bases; unmatched junction bases: 4. The CDR3 runs 15 residues. Germline CDR1 MDHEN, CDR2 SYDVKM. The CDR3 bases that were read are TGTGCCAGCAGTTTTGGCGGGAGGAACACAGATACG. Translated: CASSFGGRNTDT. The whole CDR3 protein is CASSFGGRNTDTQYF.

The sample holds a few counts of this clone. The read terminates 3 residues ahead of where the CDR3 ends, so the germline J gene completes it. This chain uses TRBV20-1 with TRBJ1-2; 8 bases fit TRBD1. V was clipped by 0 bases and J by 2 bases; unmatched bases: 5. CDR3 length: 15 amino acids. Germline loops: CDR1 DFQATT, CDR2 SNEGSKA (reference sequence). The CDR3 region is CSARDARQGNYGYTF. The CDR3 DNA, read in part, is TGCAGTGCTAGAGATGCACGACAGGGGAACTATGGC.

In its sample, this clone was seen a few times. The read terminates 3 residues before the CDR3 end, so the remaining end is supplied by the germline J gene. This chain uses TRBV6-1 with TRBJ2-7; unclear D gene. With 0 bases removed from V and 5 bases from J, the gap between germline ends came to 5 bases. Germline V gene data show CDR1 as MNHNS and CDR2 as SASEGT. This CDR3 is built from 12 residues. The sequenced part of the CDR3 DNA is TGTGCCAGCAGTGAAGCACGGGACGAG. Protein sequence: CASSEARDE. The CDR3 as a whole reads CASSEARDEQYF.

There are many counts of this clone. The read falls 3 residues short of the CDR3 end, and the missing part is taken from the germline J gene. This sequence joins TRBV2 and TRBJ1-5; D may be TRBD1 (6 bases). Germline-derived CDR1 and CDR2 are SNHLY and FYNNEI. Trimming shortened V by 4 bases and J by 6 bases, and 19 bases separated the two germline ends. The CDR3 consists of 16 residues. The covered CDR3 bases are TGTGCCAGCAGTGCGGTTGACAGAGGGGGAGGTCAGCCC. Its translation: CASSAVDRGGGQP. The complete CDR3 sequence is CASSAVDRGGGQPQHF.

At least ten counts were recorded for this clone. The CDR3 is cut off 3 residues early in the read; its end comes from the germline J gene. The chain has TRBV20-1 and TRBJ2-1; possibly TRBD1 for D (5 bases). This CDR3 region has 14 residues. Germline values: CDR1 DFQATT, CDR2 SNEGSKA (reference sequence). Deletions cut 3 bases from V and 0 bases from J, with 9 bases between. The chain's CDR3 is CSASGQGSYNEQFF. CDR3 bases read: TGCAGTGCTAGTGGGCAGGGCTCCTACAATGAG.

The sample holds many counts of this clone. The read ends 3 residues shy of where the CDR3 ends; the end is completed using the germline J gene. The J gene is TRBJ2-2, the V gene TRBV14, with a weak D call TRBD2 (6 bases). From germline, CDR1 is SGHDN and CDR2 FVKESK. The CDR3 is made up of 16 amino acids. V shed 5 bases and J shed 1 base, with 14 bases lying between them. The CDR3 bases that were read are TGTGCCAGCAGCGACCTACCGCGGGGGAACACCGGGGAG. Encoded protein: CASSDLPRGNTGE. The full CDR3 is CASSDLPRGNTGELFF.

This clone occurred a few times. One junction end does not reproduce the germline sequence, and a read error may be involved. The sample contains more than one DNA sequence encoding this CDR3. The CDR3 bases that were read are TGCGCCAACCTCATCCGGGACATATCCTATAATTCACCC. Its protein product is CANLIRDISYNSP. In full, the CDR3 is CANLIRDISYNSPLHF. The rearrangement uses TRBV6-4 and TRBJ1-6; perhaps TRBD1 as D (6 bases). From the germline J gene comes the end of the CDR3, since the read stops 3 residues before it. CDR3 length equals 16 residues. Germline CDR1 reads MRHNA; CDR2 reads SNTAGT.

This clone was observed many times. With the read ending 3 residues before the CDR3 end, the germline J gene is used to fill in that end. The rearrangement joins TRBV19 to TRBJ1-3; TRBD1 matches 8 bases. Germline V gene data show CDR1 as LNHDA and CDR2 as SQIVND (reference sequence). The CDR3 consists of 15 residues. V was clipped by 3 bases and J by 2 bases; unmatched bases: 3. CDR3: CASSMGRGPGNTIYF. The sequenced CDR3 bases are TGTGCCAGTAGTATGGGCAGGGGGCCTGGAAACACC.

This clone was counted at least ten times. The CDR3 is cut off 3 residues early in the read; its end comes from the germline J gene. V usage is TRBV19 and J usage is TRBJ2-7; no definite D call. Germline lookup yields CDR1 LNHDA and CDR2 SQIVND (reference sequence). The CDR3 contains 13 residues. Trimming left V 3 bases short and J 3 bases short, with 9 bases between. The CDR3 DNA, read in part, is TGTGCCAGTAGTATTAGGGCAGGCTACGAG. Amino acids: CASSIRAGYE. The entire CDR3 protein reads CASSIRAGYEQYF.

This clone was seen repeatedly, ten times or more. Sequencing ends 3 residues short of the CDR3 end; the germline J gene provides the rest. V is TRBV19 and J is TRBJ2-1; the match to TRBD2 covers 7 bases. V gave up 7 bases and J gave up 0 bases; unmatched junction bases: 6. The CDR3 sequence is 15 residues long. The germline V gene has CDR1 LNHDA and CDR2 SQIVND (reference sequence). The covered CDR3 bases are TGTGCCAGTAATAGAGGCGGGAGCTCCTACAATGAG. It is translated as CASNRGGSSYNE. The whole CDR3 sequence is CASNRGGSSYNEQFF.

Ten or more counts support this clone. From the germline J gene comes the end of the CDR3, since the read stops 3 residues before it. V usage is TRBV20-1 and J usage is TRBJ1-2; TRBD1 aligns across 7 bases. This CDR3 region has 11 residues. The V and J ends lost 5 bases and 5 bases, in that order; junction bases with no gene match: 2. Per germline, CDR1 DFQATT and CDR2 SNEGSKA (reference sequence). CDR3 DNA (partial): TGCAGTGCTGGGACAGATTATGGC. Its translation: CSAGTDYG. The whole CDR3 region reads CSAGTDYGYTF.